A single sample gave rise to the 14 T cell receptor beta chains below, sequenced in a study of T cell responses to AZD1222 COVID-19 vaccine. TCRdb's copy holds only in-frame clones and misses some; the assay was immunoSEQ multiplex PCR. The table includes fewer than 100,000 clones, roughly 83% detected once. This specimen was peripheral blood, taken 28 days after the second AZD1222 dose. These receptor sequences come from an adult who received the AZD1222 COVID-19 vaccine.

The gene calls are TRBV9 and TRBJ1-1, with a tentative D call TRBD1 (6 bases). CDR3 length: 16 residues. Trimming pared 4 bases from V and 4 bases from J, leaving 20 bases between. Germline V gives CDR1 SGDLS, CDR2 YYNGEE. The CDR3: CASSPSPKGQSTEAFF. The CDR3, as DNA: TGTGCCAGCAGCCCCTCTCCGAAAGGACAGTCCACTGAAGCTTTCTTT. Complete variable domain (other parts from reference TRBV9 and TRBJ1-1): DSGVTQTPKHLITATGQRVTLRCSPRSGDLSVYWYQQSLDQGLQFLIQYYNGEERAKGNILERFSAQQFPDLHSELNLSSLELGDSALYFCASSPSPKGQSTEAFFGQGTRLTVV.

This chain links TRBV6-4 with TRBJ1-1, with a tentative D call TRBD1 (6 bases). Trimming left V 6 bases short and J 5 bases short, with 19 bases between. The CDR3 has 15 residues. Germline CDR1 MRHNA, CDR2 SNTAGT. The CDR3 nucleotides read TGTGCCAGCAGCGCTAAAGGGGGGGCAGGGACTGAAGCTTTCTTT. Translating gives CASSAKGGAGTEAFF.

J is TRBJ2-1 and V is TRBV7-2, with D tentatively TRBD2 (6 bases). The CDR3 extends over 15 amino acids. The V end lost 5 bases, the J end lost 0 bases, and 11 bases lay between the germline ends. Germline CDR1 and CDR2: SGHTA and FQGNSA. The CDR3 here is CASSGLASSYNEQFF. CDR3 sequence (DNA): TGTGCCAGCAGCGGGCTAGCGAGCTCCTACAATGAGCAGTTCTTC.

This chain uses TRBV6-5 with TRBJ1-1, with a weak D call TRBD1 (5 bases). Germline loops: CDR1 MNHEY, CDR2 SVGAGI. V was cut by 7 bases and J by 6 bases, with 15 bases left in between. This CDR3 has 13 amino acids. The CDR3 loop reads CASNPGMVPEAFF. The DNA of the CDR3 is TGTGCCAGCAATCCAGGGATGGTCCCTGAAGCTTTCTTT.

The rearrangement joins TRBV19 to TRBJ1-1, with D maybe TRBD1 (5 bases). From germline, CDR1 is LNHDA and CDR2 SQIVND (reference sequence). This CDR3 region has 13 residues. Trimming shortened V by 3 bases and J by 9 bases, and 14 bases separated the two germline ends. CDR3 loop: CASSILRENKAFF. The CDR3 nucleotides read TGTGCCAGTAGTATTCTCAGGGAAAATAAAGCTTTCTTT.

CDR3 amino acids: CASRLGVVGTEAFF. CDR3 nucleotide sequence: TGTGCAAGTCGCTTAGGGGTCGTAGGCACTGAAGCTTTCTTT. The genes are TRBV12-2 and TRBJ1-1. TRBV12-2 is noted as a pseudogene. The CDR3 runs to 14 residues.

CDR3 DNA: TGTGCCAGCAGCGTAGGACCGGGTGCATCTGGAAACACCATATATTTT. Translating it yields CASSVGPGASGNTIYF. This rearrangement joins TRBV9 to TRBJ1-3; D is undetermined. With 0 bases removed from V and 1 base from J, the gap between germline ends came to 11 bases. This CDR3 has 16 amino acids. Germline V gene sequence: CDR1 SGDLS, CDR2 YYNGEE. The variable domain in full, with the rest retrieved from reference TRBV9 and TRBJ1-3, is DSGVTQTPKHLITATGQRVTLRCSPRSGDLSVYWYQQSLDQGLQFLIQYYNGEERAKGNILERFSAQQFPDLHSELNLSSLELGDSALYFCASSVGPGASGNTIYFGEGSWLTVV.

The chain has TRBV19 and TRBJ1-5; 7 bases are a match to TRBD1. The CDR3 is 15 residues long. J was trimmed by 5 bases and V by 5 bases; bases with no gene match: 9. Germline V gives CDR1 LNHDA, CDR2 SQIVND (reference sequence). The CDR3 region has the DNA TGTGCCAGTAGTCCTACGGGACAGATCGATCAGCCCCAGCATTTT. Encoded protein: CASSPTGQIDQPQHF.

CDR3 sequence: CASSSRDSAQYTF. The CDR3 DNA sequence: TGTGCCAGCAGCTCCCGGGACAGCGCGCAGTACACCTTC. This rearrangement joins TRBV9 to TRBJ1-2; TRBD1 aligns across 7 bases. The CDR3 runs to 13 residues. The germline gives CDR1 SGDLS, CDR2 YYNGEE. J was trimmed by 11 bases and V by 4 bases; bases with no gene match: 11.

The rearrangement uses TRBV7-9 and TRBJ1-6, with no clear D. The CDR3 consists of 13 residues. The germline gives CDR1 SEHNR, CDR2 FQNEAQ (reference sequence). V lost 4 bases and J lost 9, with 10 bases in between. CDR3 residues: CASSSDGSSPLHF. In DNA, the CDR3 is TGTGCCAGCAGCTCCGACGGAAGTTCACCCCTCCACTTT.

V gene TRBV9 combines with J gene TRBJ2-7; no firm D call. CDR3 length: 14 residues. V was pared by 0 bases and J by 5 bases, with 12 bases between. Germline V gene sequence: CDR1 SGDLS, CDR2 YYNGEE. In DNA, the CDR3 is TGTGCCAGCAGCGTAGGCGGTACTCAAGACGAGCAGTACTTC. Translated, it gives CASSVGGTQDEQYF.

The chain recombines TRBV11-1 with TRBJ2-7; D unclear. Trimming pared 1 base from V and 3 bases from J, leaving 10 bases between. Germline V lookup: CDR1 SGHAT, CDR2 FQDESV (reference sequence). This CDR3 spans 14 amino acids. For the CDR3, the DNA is TGTGCCAGCAGCTTAGAACTAAGAGGCTACGAGCAGTACTTC. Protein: CASSLELRGYEQYF.

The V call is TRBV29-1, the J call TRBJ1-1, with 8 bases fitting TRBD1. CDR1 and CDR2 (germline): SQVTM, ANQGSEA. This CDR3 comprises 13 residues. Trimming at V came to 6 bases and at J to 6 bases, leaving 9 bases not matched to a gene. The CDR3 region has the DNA TGCAGCGTCGAACGAACAGGGGGATCTGAAGCTTTCTTT. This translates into CSVERTGGSEAFF.

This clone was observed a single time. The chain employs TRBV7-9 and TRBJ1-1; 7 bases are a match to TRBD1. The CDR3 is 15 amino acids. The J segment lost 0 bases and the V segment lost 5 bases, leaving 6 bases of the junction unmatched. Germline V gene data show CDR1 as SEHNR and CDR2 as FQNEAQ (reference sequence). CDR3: CASSPRGTVNTEAFF. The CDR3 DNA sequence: TGTGCCAGCAGCCCCAGGGGGACGGTGAACACTGAAGCTTTCTTT.